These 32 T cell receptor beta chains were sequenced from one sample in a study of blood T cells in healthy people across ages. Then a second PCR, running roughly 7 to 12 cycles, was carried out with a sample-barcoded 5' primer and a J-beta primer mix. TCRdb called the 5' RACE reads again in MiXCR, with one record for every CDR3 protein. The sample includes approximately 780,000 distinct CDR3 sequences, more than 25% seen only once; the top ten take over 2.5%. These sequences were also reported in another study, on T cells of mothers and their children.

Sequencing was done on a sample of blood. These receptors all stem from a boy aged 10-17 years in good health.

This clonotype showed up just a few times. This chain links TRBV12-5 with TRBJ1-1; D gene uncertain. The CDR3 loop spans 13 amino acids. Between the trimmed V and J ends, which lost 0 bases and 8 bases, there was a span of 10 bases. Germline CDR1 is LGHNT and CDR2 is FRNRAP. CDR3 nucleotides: TGTGCTAGTGGTTTGGTATTCGGGAAGGAAGCTTTCTTT. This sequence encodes CASGLVFGKEAFF.

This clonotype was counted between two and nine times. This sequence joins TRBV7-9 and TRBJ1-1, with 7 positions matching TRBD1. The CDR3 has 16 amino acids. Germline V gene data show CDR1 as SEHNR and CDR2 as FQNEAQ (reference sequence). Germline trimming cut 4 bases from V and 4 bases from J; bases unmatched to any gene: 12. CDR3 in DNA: TGTGCCAGCAGCTCCGAGAAATCAGGGGGTGGCACTGAAGCTTTCTTT. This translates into CASSSEKSGGGTEAFF. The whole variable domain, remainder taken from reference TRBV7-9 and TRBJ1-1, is DTGVSQNPRHKITKRGQNVTFRCDPISEHNRLYWYRQTLGQGPEFLTYFQNEAQLEKSRLLSDRFSAERPKGSFSTLEIQRTEQGDSAMYLCASSSEKSGGGTEAFFGQGTRLTVV.

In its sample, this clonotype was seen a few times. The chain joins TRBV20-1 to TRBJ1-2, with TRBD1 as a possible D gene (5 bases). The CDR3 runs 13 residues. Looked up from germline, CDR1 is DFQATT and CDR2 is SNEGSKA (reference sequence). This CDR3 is CSSIPQGNYGYTF. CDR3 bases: TGCAGCTCGATTCCGCAGGGAAACTATGGCTACACCTTC.

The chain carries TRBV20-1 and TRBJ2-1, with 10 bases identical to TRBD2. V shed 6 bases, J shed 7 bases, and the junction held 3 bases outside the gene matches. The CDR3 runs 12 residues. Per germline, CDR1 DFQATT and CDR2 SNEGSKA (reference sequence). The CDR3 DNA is TGCAGTGCGAGCGGGGGGGTAAATGAGCAGTTCTTC. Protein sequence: CSASGGVNEQFF.

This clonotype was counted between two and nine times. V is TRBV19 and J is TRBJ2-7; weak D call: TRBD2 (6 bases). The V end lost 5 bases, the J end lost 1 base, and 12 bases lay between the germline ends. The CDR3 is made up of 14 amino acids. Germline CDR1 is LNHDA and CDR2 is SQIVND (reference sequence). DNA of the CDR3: TGTGCCAGTAGTGGGGGGTTAGCTTCCTACGAGCAGTACTTC. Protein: CASSGGLASYEQYF.

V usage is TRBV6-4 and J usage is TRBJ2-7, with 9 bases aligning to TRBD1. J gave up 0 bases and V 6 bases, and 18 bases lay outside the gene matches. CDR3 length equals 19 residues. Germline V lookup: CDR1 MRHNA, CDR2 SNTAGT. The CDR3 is CASRRTGASELTGSYEQYF. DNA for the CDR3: TGTGCCAGCAGAAGGACAGGGGCTAGCGAACTCACAGGCTCCTACGAGCAGTACTTC.

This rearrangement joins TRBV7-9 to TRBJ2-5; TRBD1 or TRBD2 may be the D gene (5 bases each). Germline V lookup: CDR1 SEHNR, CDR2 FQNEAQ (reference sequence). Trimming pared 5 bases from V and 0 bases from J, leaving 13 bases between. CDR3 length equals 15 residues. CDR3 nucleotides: TGTGCCAGCAGCCCTCGGGGCGGCCACCAAGAGACCCAGTACTTC. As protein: CASSPRGGHQETQYF.

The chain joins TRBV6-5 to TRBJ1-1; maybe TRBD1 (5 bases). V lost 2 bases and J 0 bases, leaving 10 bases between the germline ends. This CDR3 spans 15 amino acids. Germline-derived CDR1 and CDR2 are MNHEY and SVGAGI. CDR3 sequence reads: CASSYGGGMNTEAFF. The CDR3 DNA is TGTGCCAGCAGTTACGGGGGGGGAATGAACACTGAAGCTTTCTTT.

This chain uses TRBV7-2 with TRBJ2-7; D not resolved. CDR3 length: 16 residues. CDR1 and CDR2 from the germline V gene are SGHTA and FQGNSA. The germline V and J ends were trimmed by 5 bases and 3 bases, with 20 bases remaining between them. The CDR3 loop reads CASSPRGRVSDYEQYF. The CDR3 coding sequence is TGTGCCAGCAGCCCCCGTGGTAGGGTTTCAGACTACGAGCAGTACTTC.

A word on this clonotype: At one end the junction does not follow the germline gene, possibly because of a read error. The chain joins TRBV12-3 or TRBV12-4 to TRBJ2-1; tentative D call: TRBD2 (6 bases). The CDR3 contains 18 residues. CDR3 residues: CAGSFEARMGLPYNEQFF. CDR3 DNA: TGTGCCGGCAGTTTTGAGGCCCGGATGGGACTTCCTTACAATGAGCAGTTCTTC.

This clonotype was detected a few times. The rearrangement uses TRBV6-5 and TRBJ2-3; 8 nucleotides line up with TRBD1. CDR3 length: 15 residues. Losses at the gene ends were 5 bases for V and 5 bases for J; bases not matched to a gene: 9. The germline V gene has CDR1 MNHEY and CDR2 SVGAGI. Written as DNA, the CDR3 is TGTGCCAGCAGTCACCAGGACAGGGAGCGAGATACGCAGTATTTT. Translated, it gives CASSHQDRERDTQYF.

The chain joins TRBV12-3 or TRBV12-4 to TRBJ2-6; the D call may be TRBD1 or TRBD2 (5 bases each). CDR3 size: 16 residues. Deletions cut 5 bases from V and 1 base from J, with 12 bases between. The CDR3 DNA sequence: TGTGCCAGCAGTCCGGGACGGTCTTCTGGGGCCAACGTCCTGACTTTC. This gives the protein CASSPGRSSGANVLTF.

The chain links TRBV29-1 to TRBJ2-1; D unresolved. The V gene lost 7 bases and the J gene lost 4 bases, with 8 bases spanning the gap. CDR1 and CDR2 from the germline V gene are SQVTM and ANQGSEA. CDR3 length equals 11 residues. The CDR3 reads CSGERYNEQFF. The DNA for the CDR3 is TGCAGCGGGGAACGGTACAATGAGCAGTTCTTC.

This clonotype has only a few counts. CDR3 residues: CASSLAGSGLETQYF. The CDR3 DNA reads as TGTGCCAGCAGCTTAGCCGGTTCGGGGCTAGAGACCCAGTACTTC. The rearrangement joins TRBV7-9 to TRBJ2-5; D tentatively fits TRBD1 or TRBD2 (5 bases each). V was clipped by 0 bases and J by 4 bases, with 12 bases between them. The germline V gene encodes CDR1 SEHNR and CDR2 FQNEAQ (reference sequence). The CDR3 spans 15 residues.

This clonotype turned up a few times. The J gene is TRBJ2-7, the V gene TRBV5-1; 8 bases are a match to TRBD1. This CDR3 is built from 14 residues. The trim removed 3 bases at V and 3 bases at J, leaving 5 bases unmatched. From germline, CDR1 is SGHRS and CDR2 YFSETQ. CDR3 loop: CASSSWTGSYEQYF. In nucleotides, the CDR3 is TGCGCCAGCAGCTCTTGGACAGGGAGCTACGAGCAGTACTTC.

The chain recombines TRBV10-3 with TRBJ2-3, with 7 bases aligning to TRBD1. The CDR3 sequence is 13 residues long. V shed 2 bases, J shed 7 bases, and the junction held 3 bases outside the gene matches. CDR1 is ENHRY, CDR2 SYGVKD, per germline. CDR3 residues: CAISEEGAYTQYF. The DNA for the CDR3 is TGTGCCATCAGTGAGGAGGGGGCATATACGCAGTATTTT.

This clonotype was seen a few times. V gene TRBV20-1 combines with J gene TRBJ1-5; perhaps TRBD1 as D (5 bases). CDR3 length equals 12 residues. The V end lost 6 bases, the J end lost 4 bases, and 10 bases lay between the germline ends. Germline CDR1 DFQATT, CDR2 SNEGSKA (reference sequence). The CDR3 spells CSARRGNQPQHF. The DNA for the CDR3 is TGCAGTGCCAGACGGGGGAATCAGCCCCAGCATTTT.

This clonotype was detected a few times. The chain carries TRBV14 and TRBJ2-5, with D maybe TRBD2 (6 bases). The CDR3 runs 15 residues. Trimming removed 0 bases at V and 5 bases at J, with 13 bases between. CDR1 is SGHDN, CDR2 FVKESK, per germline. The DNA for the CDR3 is TGTGCCAGCAGCCAAGATCTTTCAAGCGGGGAGACCCAGTACTTC. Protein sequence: CASSQDLSSGETQYF.

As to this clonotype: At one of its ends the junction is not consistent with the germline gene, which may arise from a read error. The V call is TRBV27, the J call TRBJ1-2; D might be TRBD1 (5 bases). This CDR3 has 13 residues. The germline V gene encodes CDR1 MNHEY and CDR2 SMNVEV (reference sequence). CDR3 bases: TGTGCCAGCAGCCTCGAGGGGAACTATGGCTACGCCTTC. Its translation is CASSLEGNYGYAF.

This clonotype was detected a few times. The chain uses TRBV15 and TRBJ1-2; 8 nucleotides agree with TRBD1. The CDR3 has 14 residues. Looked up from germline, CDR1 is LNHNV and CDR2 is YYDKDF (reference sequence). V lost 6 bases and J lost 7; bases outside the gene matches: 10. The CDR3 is CATSLDRGYRGYTF. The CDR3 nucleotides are TGTGCCACCAGTCTTGACAGGGGTTATCGTGGCTACACCTTC.

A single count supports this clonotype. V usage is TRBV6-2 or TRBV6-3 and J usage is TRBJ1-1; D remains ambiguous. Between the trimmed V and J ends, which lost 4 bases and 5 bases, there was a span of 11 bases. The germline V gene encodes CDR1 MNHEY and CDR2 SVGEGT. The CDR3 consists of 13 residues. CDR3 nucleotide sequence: TGTGCCAGCAGTTTCCAGAGGAGTACTGAAGCTTTCTTT. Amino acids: CASSFQRSTEAFF.

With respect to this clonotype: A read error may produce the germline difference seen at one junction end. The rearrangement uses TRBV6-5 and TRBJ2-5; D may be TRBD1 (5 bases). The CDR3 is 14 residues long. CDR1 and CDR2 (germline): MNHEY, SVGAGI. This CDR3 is CVSSSGQLQETQYF. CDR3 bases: TGTGTCAGCAGTTCAGGACAATTACAAGAGACCCAGTACTTC.

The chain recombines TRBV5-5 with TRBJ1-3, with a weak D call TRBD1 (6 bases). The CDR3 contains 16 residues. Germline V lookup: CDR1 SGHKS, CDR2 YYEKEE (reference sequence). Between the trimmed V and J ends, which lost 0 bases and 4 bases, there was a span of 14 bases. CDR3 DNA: TGTGCCAGCAGCTTGGGCAGGGGAGCTGAAGGAAACACCATATATTTT. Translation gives CASSLGRGAEGNTIYF. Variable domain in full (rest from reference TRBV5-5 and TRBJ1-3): DAGVTQSPTHLIKTRGQQVTLRCSPISGHKSVSWYQQVLGQGPQFIFQYYEKEERGRGNFPDRFSARQFPNYSSELNVNALLLGDSALYLCASSLGRGAEGNTIYFGEGSWLTVV.

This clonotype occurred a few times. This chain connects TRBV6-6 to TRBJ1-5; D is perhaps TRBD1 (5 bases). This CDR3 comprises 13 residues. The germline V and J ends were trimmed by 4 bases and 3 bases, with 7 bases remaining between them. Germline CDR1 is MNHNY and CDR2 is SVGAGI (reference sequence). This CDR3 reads CASSSGFNQPQHF. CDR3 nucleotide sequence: TGTGCCAGCAGTTCAGGGTTCAATCAGCCCCAGCATTTT.

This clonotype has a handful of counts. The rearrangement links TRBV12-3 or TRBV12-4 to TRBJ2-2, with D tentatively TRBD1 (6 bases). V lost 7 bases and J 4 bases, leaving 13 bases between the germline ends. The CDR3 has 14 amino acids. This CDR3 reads CASIPGTPTGELFF. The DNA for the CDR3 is TGTGCCAGCATTCCCGGGACACCCACCGGGGAGCTGTTTTTT.

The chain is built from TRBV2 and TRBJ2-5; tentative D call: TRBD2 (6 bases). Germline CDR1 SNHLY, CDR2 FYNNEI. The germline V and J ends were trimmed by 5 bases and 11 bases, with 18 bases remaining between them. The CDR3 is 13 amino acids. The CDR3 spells CASSPDSPGEQYF. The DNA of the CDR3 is TGTGCCAGCAGTCCTGACAGTCCGGGGGAGCAGTACTTC.

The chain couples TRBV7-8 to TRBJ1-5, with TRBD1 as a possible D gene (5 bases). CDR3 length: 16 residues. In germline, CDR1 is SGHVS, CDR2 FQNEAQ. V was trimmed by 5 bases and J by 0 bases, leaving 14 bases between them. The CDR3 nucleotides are TGTGCCAGCAGCCCTCACAGGCTGTATAGCAATCAGCCCCAGCATTTT. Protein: CASSPHRLYSNQPQHF. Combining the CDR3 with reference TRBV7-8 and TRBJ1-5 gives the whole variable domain GAGVSQSPRYKVAKRGQDVALRCDPISGHVSLFWYQQALGQGPEFLTYFQNEAQLDKSGLPSDRFFAERPEGSVSTLKIQRTQQEDSAVYLCASSPHRLYSNQPQHFGDGTRLSIL.

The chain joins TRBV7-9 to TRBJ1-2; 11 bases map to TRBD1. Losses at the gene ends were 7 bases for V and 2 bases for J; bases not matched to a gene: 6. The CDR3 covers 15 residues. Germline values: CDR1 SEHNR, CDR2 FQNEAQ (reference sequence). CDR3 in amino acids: CASTVGTGGNYGYTF. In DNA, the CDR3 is TGTGCCAGCACCGTAGGGACAGGGGGAAACTATGGCTACACCTTC.

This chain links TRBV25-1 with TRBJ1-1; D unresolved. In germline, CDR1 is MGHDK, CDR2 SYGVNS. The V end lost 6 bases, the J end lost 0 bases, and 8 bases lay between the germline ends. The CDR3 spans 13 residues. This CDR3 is CASRGQMNTEAFF. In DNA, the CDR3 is TGTGCCAGCAGAGGGCAGATGAACACTGAAGCTTTCTTT.

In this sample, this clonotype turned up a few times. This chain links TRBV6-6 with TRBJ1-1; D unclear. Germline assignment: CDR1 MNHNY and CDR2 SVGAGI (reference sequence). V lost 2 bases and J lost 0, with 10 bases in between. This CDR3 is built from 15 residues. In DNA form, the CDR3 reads TGTGCCAGCAGTTACGGGAGCAATATGAACACTGAAGCTTTCTTT. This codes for CASSYGSNMNTEAFF.

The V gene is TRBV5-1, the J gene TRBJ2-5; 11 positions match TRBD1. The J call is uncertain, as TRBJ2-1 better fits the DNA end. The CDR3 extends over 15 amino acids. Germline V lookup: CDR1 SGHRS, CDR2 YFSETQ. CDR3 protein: CASSSGTGGGNEQFF. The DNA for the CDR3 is TGCGCCAGCAGCTCAGGGACAGGGGGTGGAAATGAGCAGTTCTTC.

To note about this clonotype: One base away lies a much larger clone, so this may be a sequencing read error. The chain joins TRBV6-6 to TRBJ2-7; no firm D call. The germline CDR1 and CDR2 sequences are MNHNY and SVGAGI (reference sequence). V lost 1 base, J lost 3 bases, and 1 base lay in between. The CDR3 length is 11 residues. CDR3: CASSYYYEQYF. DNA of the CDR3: TGTGCCAGCAGTTACTACTACGAGCAGTACTTC.